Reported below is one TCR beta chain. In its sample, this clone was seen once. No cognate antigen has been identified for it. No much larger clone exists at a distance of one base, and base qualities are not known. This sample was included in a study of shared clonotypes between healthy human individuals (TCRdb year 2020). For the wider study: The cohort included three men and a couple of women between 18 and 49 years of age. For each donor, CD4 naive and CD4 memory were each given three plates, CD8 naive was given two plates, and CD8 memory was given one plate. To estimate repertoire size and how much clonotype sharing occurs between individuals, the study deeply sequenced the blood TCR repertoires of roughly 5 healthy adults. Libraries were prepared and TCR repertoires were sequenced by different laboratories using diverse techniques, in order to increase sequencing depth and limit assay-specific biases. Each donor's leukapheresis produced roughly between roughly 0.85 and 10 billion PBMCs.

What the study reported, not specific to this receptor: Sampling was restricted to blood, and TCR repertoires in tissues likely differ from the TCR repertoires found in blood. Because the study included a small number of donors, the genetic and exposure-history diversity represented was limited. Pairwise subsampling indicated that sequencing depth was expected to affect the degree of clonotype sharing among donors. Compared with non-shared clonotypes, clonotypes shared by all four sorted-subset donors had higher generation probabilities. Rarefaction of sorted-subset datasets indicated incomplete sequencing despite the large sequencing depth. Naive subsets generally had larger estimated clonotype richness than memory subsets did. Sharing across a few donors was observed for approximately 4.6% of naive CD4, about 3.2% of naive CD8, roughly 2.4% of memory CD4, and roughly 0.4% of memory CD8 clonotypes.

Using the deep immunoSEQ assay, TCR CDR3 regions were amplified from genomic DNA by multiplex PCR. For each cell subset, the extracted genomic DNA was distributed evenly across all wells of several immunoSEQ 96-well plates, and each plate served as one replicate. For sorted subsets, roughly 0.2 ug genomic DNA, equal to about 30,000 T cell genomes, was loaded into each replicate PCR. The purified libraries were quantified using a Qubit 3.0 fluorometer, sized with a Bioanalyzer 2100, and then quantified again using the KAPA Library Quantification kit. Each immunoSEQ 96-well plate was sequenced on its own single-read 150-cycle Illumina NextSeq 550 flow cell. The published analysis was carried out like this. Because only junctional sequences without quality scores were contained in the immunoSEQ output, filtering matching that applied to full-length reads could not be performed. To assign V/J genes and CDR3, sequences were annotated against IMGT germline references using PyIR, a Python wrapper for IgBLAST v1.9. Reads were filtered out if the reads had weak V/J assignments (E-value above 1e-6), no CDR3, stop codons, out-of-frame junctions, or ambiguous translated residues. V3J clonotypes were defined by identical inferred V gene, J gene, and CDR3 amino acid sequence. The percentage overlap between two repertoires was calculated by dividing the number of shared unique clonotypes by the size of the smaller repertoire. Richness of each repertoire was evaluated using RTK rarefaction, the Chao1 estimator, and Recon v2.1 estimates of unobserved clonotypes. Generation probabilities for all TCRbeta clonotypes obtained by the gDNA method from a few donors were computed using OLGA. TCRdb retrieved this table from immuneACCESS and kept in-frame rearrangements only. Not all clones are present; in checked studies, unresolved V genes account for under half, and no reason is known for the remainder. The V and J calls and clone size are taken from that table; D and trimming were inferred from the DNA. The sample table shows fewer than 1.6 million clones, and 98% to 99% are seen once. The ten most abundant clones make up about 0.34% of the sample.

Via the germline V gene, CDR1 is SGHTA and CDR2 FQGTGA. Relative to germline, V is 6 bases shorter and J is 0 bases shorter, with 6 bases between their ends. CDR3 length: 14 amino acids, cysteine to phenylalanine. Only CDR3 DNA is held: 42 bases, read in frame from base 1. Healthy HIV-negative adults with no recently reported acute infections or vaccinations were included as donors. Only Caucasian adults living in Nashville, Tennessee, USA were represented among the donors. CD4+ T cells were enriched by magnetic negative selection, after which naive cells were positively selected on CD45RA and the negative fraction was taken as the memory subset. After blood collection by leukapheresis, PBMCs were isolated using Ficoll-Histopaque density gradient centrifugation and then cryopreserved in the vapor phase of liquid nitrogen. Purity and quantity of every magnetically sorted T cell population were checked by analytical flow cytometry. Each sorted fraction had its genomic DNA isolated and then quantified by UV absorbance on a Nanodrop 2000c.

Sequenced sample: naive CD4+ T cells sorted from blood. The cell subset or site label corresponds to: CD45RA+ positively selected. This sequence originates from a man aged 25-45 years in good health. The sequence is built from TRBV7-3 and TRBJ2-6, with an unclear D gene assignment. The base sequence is TGTGCCAGCAGGAGAGTCTCTGGGGCCAACGTCCTGACTTTC. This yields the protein CASRRVSGANVLTF.